The rows below give T cell receptor beta chains drawn from one sample of a study of beta chain features in type 1 diabetes. Libraries were prepared by immunoSEQ multiplex PCR; TCRdb keeps only in-frame clonotypes and omits some of them. The sample shows about 900,000 clones, 15% to 20% of them seen only once. The source material was naive CD4+ T cells from blood. The receptors shown here come from a woman younger than 35 in good health. Both conserved end residues are part of each CDR3. A D gene is named only where the DNA matches it firmly.

cdr3_aa	v_call	j_call	d_call
CASSNSPDTEAFF	TRBV9	TRBJ1-1	NA
CASSLEAGAFANEKLFF	TRBV7-2	TRBJ1-4	NA
CASSALTSGAGELFF	TRBV2	TRBJ2-2	TRBD2
CASSHGTSSYEQYF	TRBV28	TRBJ2-7	NA
CASSAHKNTEAFF	TRBV7-3	TRBJ1-1	NA
CASSLGGTSPTDTQYF	TRBV5-1	TRBJ2-3	TRBD2
CASSLGGGSYNEQFF	TRBV28	TRBJ2-1	NA
CASSQDGDRGLYGYTF	TRBV5-4	TRBJ1-2	TRBD1
CASKSTGGFNNEQFF	TRBV11-2	TRBJ2-1	TRBD1
CASSTSFGAHEQYF	TRBV28	TRBJ2-7	NA
CASSLTSRWDTEAFF	TRBV5-4	TRBJ1-1	NA
CASSQEPLMQTLNF	TRBV14	TRBJ2-7	NA
CASSSRDRGKDTQYF	TRBV7-2	TRBJ2-3	TRBD1
CASSYGQGDADYEQYF	TRBV7-2	TRBJ2-7	TRBD1
CASSLGGADTQYF	TRBV7-2	TRBJ2-3	NA
CASSLFFLGYTF	TRBV28	TRBJ1-2	NA
CASSAPGQTYEQYF	TRBV19	TRBJ2-7	TRBD1
CASSRKSLNIGILAGKIDTQYF	TRBV4-3	TRBJ2-3	NA
CSAQQGSLRYF	TRBV20-1	TRBJ2-3	NA
CSVVGTYNEQFF	TRBV29-1	TRBJ2-1	NA
CASSLDRGPYGYTF	TRBV5-4	TRBJ1-2	TRBD1
CASSKRRASVGQPQHF	TRBV5-6	TRBJ1-5	NA
CASSQNTGTSTDTQYF	TRBV4-2	TRBJ2-3	NA
CASSRLDRWNSNQPQHF	TRBV19	TRBJ1-5	TRBD1
CASSFNRAGETQYF	TRBV7-9	TRBJ2-5	NA
CASGSGRSNEKLFF	TRBV7-2	TRBJ1-4	NA
CATKPGVSSPEQYF	TRBV11-2	TRBJ2-7	NA
CSVGEPGAVTGELFF	TRBV29-1	TRBJ2-2	NA
CASSSTVNTEAFF	TRBV7-2	TRBJ1-1	NA
CASSALHGGTNEKLFF	TRBV28	TRBJ1-4	NA
CASTPSSLQETQYF	TRBV7-2	TRBJ2-5	NA
CSVTRTGDSGELFF	TRBV29-1	TRBJ2-2	TRBD1
CAILDFGGGGYTF	TRBV10-3	TRBJ1-2	NA
CASRDYGYTF	TRBV28	TRBJ1-2	NA
CASSLSSFYNEQFF	TRBV7-3	TRBJ2-1	NA
CASTDENAEAFF	TRBV6-1	TRBJ1-1	NA
CAISAQDYNEQFF	TRBV10-3	TRBJ2-1	NA
CASSPRPDSTQPQHF	TRBV6-5	TRBJ1-5	NA
CASSSSAGVKQYF	TRBV28	TRBJ2-4	TRBD2
CASSLATDEQYF	TRBV12-5	TRBJ2-7	NA
CASGLLDTQYF	TRBV12-5	TRBJ2-3	NA
CASSRDRDTQYF	TRBV18	TRBJ2-3	NA
CSVEAGRAYSYNEQFF	TRBV29-1	TRBJ2-1	TRBD2
CATGQSLYSNQPQHF	TRBV6-5	TRBJ1-5	NA
CASSEAVHYGYTF	TRBV6-1	TRBJ1-2	NA
CASSRTSGNEQFF	TRBV18	TRBJ2-1	TRBD2
CASSWDRANIQYF	TRBV7-9	TRBJ2-4	TRBD1
CASSLSSSGANVLTF	TRBV28	TRBJ2-6	NA
CASSLVGPYEQYF	TRBV7-9	TRBJ2-7	NA
CAISRGTGADTDTQYF	TRBV10-3	TRBJ2-3	TRBD1
CASSWHTGTNEQFF	TRBV5-1	TRBJ2-1	NA
CASSSGVNYGYTF	TRBV28	TRBJ1-2	NA
CASSQGTPHRETQYF	TRBV4-2	TRBJ2-5	NA
CASSTEGANTYEQYF	TRBV28	TRBJ2-7	TRBD1
CASTILLGPQETQYF	TRBV6-1	TRBJ2-5	NA
CASSPLAGTSTDTQYF	TRBV18	TRBJ2-3	NA
CSVDRGTGTEAFF	TRBV29-1	TRBJ1-1	TRBD1
CASSATGTSGRAEQFF	TRBV9	TRBJ2-1	TRBD2